Following are 9 T cell receptor beta chains from one sample sequenced in a study of shared clonotypes between healthy human individuals. Some clones are missing from TCRdb's copy, which holds only in-frame ones; the method was immunoSEQ multiplex PCR. The sample carries over 2 million clones, roughly 92% recorded once. Sequencing input: naive CD4+ T cells from PBMCs. The subset here: CD45RA+ positively selected. These receptor sequences come from a man aged 18 to 30 in good health. Some clones in this sample may be carry-over from other donors' samples.

J is TRBJ2-2 and V is TRBV7-8, with unresolved D. The CDR3 runs 14 residues. CDR1 is SGHVS, CDR2 FQNEAQ, per germline. Deletions cut 3 bases from V and 5 bases from J, with 10 bases between. The chain's CDR3 is CASSLVRTTGELFF. The CDR3 nucleotides read TGTGCCAGCAGCTTGGTCCGAACGACCGGGGAGCTGTTTTTT.

The rearrangement links TRBV11-2 to TRBJ1-1, with 9 positions matching TRBD1. Trimming removed 4 bases from V and 5 bases from J; junction bases left unmatched: 8. Germline V gene sequence: CDR1 SGHAT, CDR2 FQNNGV. This CDR3 spans 15 amino acids. The CDR3 region has the DNA TGTGCCAGCAGCTCGCCGGGACAGGGATGGACTGAAGCTTTCTTT. The encoded protein is CASSSPGQGWTEAFF.

This clone came up a few times. The genes are TRBV30 and TRBJ1-1; D call uncertain. The CDR3 contains 14 residues. CDR1 is GTSNPN, CDR2 SVGIG, per germline (reference sequence). V dropped 2 bases and J dropped 4 bases, with 14 bases sitting between them. The DNA for the CDR3 is TGTGCCTGGAGTCCCGGACCCTATAGCACTGAAGCTTTCTTT. It is translated as CAWSPGPYSTEAFF.

This CDR3 is CAISETSPRYEQYF. The DNA for the CDR3 is TGTGCCATCAGTGAGACTAGCCCACGCTACGAGCAGTACTTC. The V and J genes are TRBV10-3 and TRBJ2-7; possibly TRBD2 for D (6 bases). Trimming stripped 2 bases from V and 3 bases from J, with 11 bases between. CDR1 ENHRY and CDR2 SYGVKD come from the germline V gene. This CDR3 has 14 amino acids.

About this clone: Other DNA sequences in this specimen translate into the identical CDR3. The J gene is TRBJ2-5, the V gene TRBV18, with D unclear. Trimming took 1 base from V and 3 from J, leaving 6 bases between them. This CDR3 spans 13 amino acids. Per the germline V gene, CDR1 is KGHSH and CDR2 is LQKENI. CDR3 nucleotide sequence: TGTGCCAGCTCACCACGCACAGAAGAGACCCAGTACTTC. Translated, it gives CASSPRTEETQYF.

V gene TRBV25-1 combines with J gene TRBJ2-2; D gene uncertain. CDR1 MGHDK and CDR2 SYGVNS come from the germline V gene. The CDR3 length is 11 residues. Between the trimmed V and J ends, which lost 8 bases and 2 bases, there was a span of 3 bases. The CDR3 loop reads CASGNTGELFF. Here the CDR3 DNA reads TGTGCCAGCGGAAACACCGGGGAGCTGTTTTTT.

The CDR3 DNA follows: TGCAGCGTTGTTACAGGGGGCGCTGGGCAGCCCCAGCATTTT. It specifies CSVVTGGAGQPQHF. This chain links TRBV29-1 with TRBJ1-5, with 9 bases identical to TRBD1. This CDR3 has 14 residues. V shed 4 bases, J shed 7 bases, and the junction held 8 bases outside the gene matches. Germline V gives CDR1 SQVTM, CDR2 ANQGSEA.

The chain couples TRBV5-5 to TRBJ2-7, with D tentatively TRBD1 or TRBD2 (6 bases each). This CDR3 has 16 amino acids. In germline, CDR1 is SGHKS, CDR2 YYEKEE (reference sequence). V shed 0 bases and J shed 0 bases, with 13 bases lying between them. The CDR3 region has the DNA TGTGCCAGCAGCTTGGCATCGGGGGCGAACTCCTACGAGCAGTACTTC. The encoded protein is CASSLASGANSYEQYF.

The rearrangement joins TRBV19 to TRBJ1-4; a possible D gene is TRBD1 (6 bases). CDR3 length: 17 residues. The V gene's germline CDR1 is LNHDA and CDR2 SQIVND (reference sequence). Trimming shortened V by 3 bases and J by 4 bases, and 18 bases separated the two germline ends. The CDR3 reads CASSIRDTFTFNEKLFF. The CDR3, as DNA: TGTGCCAGTAGTATTCGGGACACCTTCACCTTTAATGAAAAACTGTTTTTT. The full variable domain, in which reference TRBV19 and TRBJ1-4 provide the parts outside the CDR3, is DGGITQSPKYLFRKEGQNVTLSCEQNLNHDAMYWYRQDPGQGLRLIYYSQIVNDFQKGDIAEGYSVSREKKESFPLTVTSAQKNPTAFYLCASSIRDTFTFNEKLFFGSGTQLSVL.